The next 24 T cell receptor beta chains were all read from a single sample in a study of blood T cell repertoires in COVID-19. Assay: immunoSEQ multiplex PCR; the TCRdb copy retains only in-frame clones and omits some. The sample records some 140,000 clones, over 65% being singletons. Sequenced material: peripheral blood. The receptors derive from a man older than 75 with acute or convalescent COVID-19.

The V call is TRBV19, the J call TRBJ2-2; 8 positions match TRBD1. CDR3 length equals 14 residues. Germline-derived CDR1 and CDR2 are LNHDA and SQIVND (reference sequence). With V trimmed by 6 bases and J by 7 bases, 7 bases remained unmatched. The CDR3 protein is CASRDRGGGGELFF. The DNA of the CDR3 is TGTGCCAGTAGAGACAGGGGAGGCGGCGGGGAGCTGTTTTTT. The full variable domain, its missing parts supplied by reference TRBV19 and TRBJ2-2, is DGGITQSPKYLFRKEGQNVTLSCEQNLNHDAMYWYRQDPGQGLRLIYYSQIVNDFQKGDIAEGYSVSREKKESFPLTVTSAQKNPTAFYLCASRDRGGGGELFFGEGSRLTVL.

CDR3: CASSPRAATNEKLFF. The CDR3 nucleotides read TGCGCCAGCAGCCCCAGGGCCGCAACTAATGAAAAACTGTTTTTT. J is TRBJ1-4 and V is TRBV10-2; D possibly corresponds to TRBD1 (5 bases). CDR1 and CDR2 from the germline V gene are WSHSY and SAAADI. V lost 6 bases to trimming and J lost 0 bases, with 11 bases between them. The CDR3 runs to 15 residues.

The table lists this clone with a count of one. The rearrangement joins TRBV15 to TRBJ2-1, with 8 bases lining up with TRBD1. CDR1 LNHNV and CDR2 YYDKDF come from the germline V gene (reference sequence). J lost 7 bases, V lost 0 bases, and 8 bases had no gene match. The CDR3 covers 16 residues. CDR3 DNA: TGTGCCACCAGCAGAGATCCCAGGGGGCAAGGAAATGAGCAGTTCTTC. Protein product: CATSRDPRGQGNEQFF.

The J gene is TRBJ1-6, the V gene TRBV6-1; D may be TRBD1 (5 bases). Between the trimmed V and J ends, which lost 3 bases and 5 bases, there was a span of 11 bases. CDR1 and CDR2 from the germline V gene are MNHNS and SASEGT. The CDR3 length is 15 residues. The CDR3 here is CASSDAGRDNSPLHF. DNA of the CDR3: TGTGCCAGCAGTGACGCGGGACGGGATAATTCACCCCTCCACTTT.

CDR3 DNA sequence: TGTGCCAGCAGCTTTTCGGACAGTAAAAACATTCAGTACTTC. Its translation is CASSFSDSKNIQYF. The chain links TRBV11-1 to TRBJ2-4; perhaps TRBD1 as D (6 bases). V gave up 3 bases and J gave up 4 bases, with 10 bases separating them. The germline V gene has CDR1 SGHAT and CDR2 FQDESV (reference sequence). This CDR3 is built from 14 residues. The full variable domain, with the rest looked up from reference TRBV11-1 and TRBJ2-4, is EAEVAQSPRYKITEKSQAVAFWCDPISGHATLYWYRQILGQGPELLVQFQDESVVDDSQLPKDRFSAERLKGVDSTLKIQPAELGDSAMYLCASSFSDSKNIQYFGAGTRLSVL.

The chain joins TRBV24-1 to TRBJ1-1; D uncertain. Per the germline V gene, CDR1 is KGHDR and CDR2 is SFDVKD. Deletions cut 4 bases from V and 1 base from J, with 6 bases between. This CDR3 has 13 amino acids. In DNA form, the CDR3 reads TGTGCCACCAGTGAGCGGTCGAACACTGAAGCTTTCTTT. This encodes CATSERSNTEAFF.

V is TRBV5-1 and J is TRBJ2-3; D remains ambiguous. The CDR3 is 13 amino acids. Germline V gene data show CDR1 as SGHRS and CDR2 as YFSETQ. Trimming took 0 bases from V and 2 from J, leaving 4 bases between them. This CDR3 reads CASSLANTDTQYF. DNA for the CDR3: TGCGCCAGCAGCTTGGCCAACACAGATACGCAGTATTTT.

The chain carries TRBV5-1 and TRBJ1-5; maybe TRBD1 (5 bases). CDR1 and CDR2 (germline): SGHRS, YFSETQ. The CDR3 spans 15 residues. Between the trimmed V and J ends, which lost 0 bases and 3 bases, there was a span of 10 bases. The CDR3 sequence is CASSLEDSFNQPQHF. The CDR3 coding sequence is TGCGCCAGCAGCTTGGAAGACAGCTTCAATCAGCCCCAGCATTTT.

This sequence joins TRBV5-1 and TRBJ2-6, with TRBD1 matching over 7 bases. Germline CDR1 and CDR2: SGHRS and YFSETQ. V lost 4 bases, J lost 2 bases, and 3 bases stayed unmatched. This CDR3 has 15 residues. CDR3 region: CASSRDSPGANVLTF. CDR3 nucleotides: TGCGCCAGCAGCCGGGACAGCCCTGGGGCCAACGTCCTGACTTTC.

V gene TRBV27 combines with J gene TRBJ1-1; D is perhaps TRBD1 (5 bases). The length of the CDR3 is 13 residues. V was cut by 4 bases and J by 6 bases, with 12 bases left in between. CDR1 and CDR2 from the germline V gene are MNHEY and SMNVEV (reference sequence). The CDR3 nucleotides are TGTGCCAGCAGTTCGGAACCAGGGTCTGAAGCTTTCTTT. This sequence encodes CASSSEPGSEAFF.

This chain links TRBV5-1 with TRBJ1-4, with D unresolved. Trimming took off 2 bases at V and 6 bases at J, with 8 bases between the two ends. The CDR3 length is 13 residues. Germline lookup yields CDR1 SGHRS and CDR2 YFSETQ. CDR3: CASSFEGYEKLFF. The CDR3 DNA is TGCGCCAGCAGCTTCGAGGGATATGAAAAACTGTTTTTT.

This clone was picked up one time. The chain employs TRBV19 and TRBJ1-4, with 10 bases matching TRBD1. Germline-derived CDR1 and CDR2 are LNHDA and SQIVND (reference sequence). V gave up 6 bases and J gave up 8 bases; unmatched junction bases: 9. CDR3 length equals 15 residues. This CDR3 is CASSPRGQGSEKLFF. CDR3 DNA: TGTGCCAGTAGCCCCAGGGGACAGGGGAGCGAAAAACTGTTTTTT.

The rearrangement links TRBV4-2 to TRBJ1-4, with D perhaps TRBD1 (5 bases). CDR1 is LGHNA, CDR2 YNFKEQ, per germline. Trimming cost V 7 bases and J 0 bases, with 18 bases left between them. CDR3 length: 17 residues. For the CDR3, the DNA is TGTGCCAGCACGGCGGGACTCATTAGTGCAACTAATGAAAAACTGTTTTTT. Protein sequence: CASTAGLISATNEKLFF.

The V and J genes are TRBV2 and TRBJ2-2; D possibly corresponds to TRBD1 (5 bases). Germline CDR1 reads SNHLY; CDR2 reads FYNNEI. Deletions cut 6 bases from V and 8 bases from J, with 31 bases between. The CDR3 has 19 amino acids. The CDR3: CASRGHSPNWQSTPGELFF. CDR3 sequence (DNA): TGTGCCAGCAGAGGACACTCTCCCAACTGGCAGTCCACTCCGGGGGAGCTGTTTTTT.

This clone has just one count. V and J are TRBV6-2 or TRBV6-3 and TRBJ2-1; 15 bases map to TRBD2. The CDR3 runs 15 residues. V trimming: 4 bases; J trimming: 8 bases; junction bases outside the gene matches: 3. From germline, CDR1 is MNHEY and CDR2 SVGEGT. CDR3 loop: CASSFGLAGGYEQFF. The CDR3 bases are TGTGCCAGCAGTTTTGGACTAGCGGGGGGGTATGAGCAGTTCTTC.

CDR3 coding DNA: TGTGCCAGCAAAGACAGGGCGGGATCACCCCTCCACTTT. Residues: CASKDRAGSPLHF. The chain couples TRBV2 to TRBJ1-6; 7 bases fit TRBD1. CDR1 is SNHLY, CDR2 FYNNEI, per germline. V lost 7 bases, J lost 10 bases, and 7 bases stayed unmatched. The CDR3 spans 13 residues.

The chain links TRBV19 to TRBJ2-5; tentative D call: TRBD2 (5 bases). From germline, CDR1 is LNHDA and CDR2 SQIVND (reference sequence). The CDR3 runs to 13 residues. The V end was cut by 10 bases, the J end by 1 base, with 13 bases between. CDR3 region: CATKAGTQETQYF. The CDR3 region has the DNA TGTGCCACAAAGGCGGGCACCCAAGAGACCCAGTACTTC.

As regards this clone: Other DNA sequences of this sample code for an identical CDR3. The chain is built from TRBV5-1 and TRBJ2-2, with TRBD1 as a possible D gene (7 bases). V was shortened by 0 bases and J by 4 bases, with 10 bases between the two germline ends. The CDR3 is made up of 15 amino acids. Germline assignment: CDR1 SGHRS and CDR2 YFSETQ. As DNA, the CDR3 is TGCGCCAGCAGCTTGGCAGGGGGGTTCACCGGGGAGCTGTTTTTT. This encodes CASSLAGGFTGELFF.

CDR3 coding DNA: TGTGCCAGCAGCCCACAGGGACACCAGCCCCAGCATTTT. This translates into CASSPQGHQPQHF. The chain links TRBV7-2 to TRBJ1-5; tentative D call: TRBD1 (6 bases). Deletions cut 5 bases from V and 7 bases from J, with 12 bases between. Germline CDR1 SGHTA, CDR2 FQGNSA. The CDR3 has 13 amino acids.

Only one count was recorded for this clone. This chain connects TRBV5-1 to TRBJ2-7; D perhaps matches TRBD1 (6 bases). The CDR3 consists of 14 residues. Germline lookup yields CDR1 SGHRS and CDR2 YFSETQ. Trimming removed 4 bases from V and 0 bases from J, with 11 bases in between. CDR3 bases: TGCGCCAGCAGCCCCCGGGACATCTCCTACGAGCAGTACTTC. Residues: CASSPRDISYEQYF.

On this clone: One end of the junction does not line up with germline, which may come from a read error. V usage is TRBV7-2 and J usage is TRBJ2-7; 9 bases line up with TRBD1. Germline CDR1 reads SGHTA; CDR2 reads FQGNSA. The CDR3 consists of 14 residues. The CDR3 DNA reads TGTGCCAGCACCCAGTGGGGACAGGGTTTTGGGTTCGACTTC. This gives the protein CASTQWGQGFGFDF.

The chain couples TRBV7-2 to TRBJ1-1, with D perhaps matching TRBD1 (5 bases). The CDR3 has 17 amino acids. The V and J ends lost 4 bases and 4 bases respectively, with 22 bases between them. Germline CDR1 reads SGHTA; CDR2 reads FQGNSA. The CDR3: CASSWDRTGMGGTEAFF. CDR3 nucleotide sequence: TGTGCCAGCAGCTGGGATCGGACGGGTATGGGGGGCACTGAAGCTTTCTTT.

This clone has just a few counts. The chain joins TRBV4-1 to TRBJ1-3; D gene ambiguous. This CDR3 is 11 amino acids long. Between the trimmed V and J ends, which lost 8 bases and 4 bases, there was a span of 6 bases. Germline V gene data show CDR1 as MGHRA and CDR2 as YSYEKL. The CDR3 bases are TGCGCCAGCCCTTCCGGAAACACCATATATTTT. Protein: CASPSGNTIYF.

The chain's CDR3 is CAISEEGNTIYF. The CDR3 region has the DNA TGTGCCATCAGTGAAGAGGGAAACACCATATATTTT. V and J are TRBV10-3 and TRBJ1-3; D call uncertain. Germline V gene data show CDR1 as ENHRY and CDR2 as SYGVKD. The CDR3 spans 12 residues. Trimming removed 3 bases at V and 4 bases at J, with 4 bases between.